This T cell receptor (beta chain) was captured by sequencing in a study of cytomegalovirus exposure and HLA in healthy donors. In this sample, this clone turned up a few times. The primer mix had 60 Vbeta and 13 Jbeta primers. Clones were read by immunoSEQ multiplex PCR, and TCRdb kept only the in-frame ones, dropping some. The data contain roughly 150,000 clones, around 73% of them singletons. This CDR3 is built from 15 residues. V shed 3 bases, J shed 4 bases, and the junction held 3 bases outside the gene matches. Germline CDR1 and CDR2: SGHRS and YFSETQ. The rearrangement links TRBV5-1 to TRBJ2-1; 11 positions match TRBD1. The sample consisted of PBMCs. This clonotype was sampled from a male donor in good health and CMV-seronegative. The CDR3 DNA is TGCGCCAGCAGCTGGCGGGACAGGGGGTACAATGAGCAGTTCTTC. It translates to CASSWRDRGYNEQFF.